Listed below are T cell receptor beta chains from one sample, sequenced in a study of vaccination and CD4 T cells after COVID-19. These TCRs' antigens remain unknown. Using its own MiXCR run on the PCR reads, TCRdb lists one record per CDR3 protein. Of under 25,000 distinct CDR3 sequences listed, around 47% were seen once; the top ten hold 26%. Sequencing was performed on CD4+ T cells from blood, cultured in vitro, taken before SARS-CoV-2 vaccination. These receptors were obtained from a human donor who had recovered from COVID-19. Both conserved end residues are part of each CDR3. The order of the fields is V gene, D gene, J gene, clone size, CDR3 DNA, CDR3 protein. D genes are given only for firm matches. For some rows the clone size is stated as once, few or many, or as a class when expanded; others skip it.

V: TRBV6-5
D: .
J: TRBJ2-3
size: .
DNA: TGTGCCAGCAGTTACTCGAATCCGAAACACACAGATACGCAGTATTTT
CDR3: CASSYSNPKHTDTQYF

V: TRBV10-3
D: TRBD1
J: TRBJ2-2
size: once
DNA: TGTGCCATCAGTGAGAGACAGGGCTACACCGGGGAGCTGTTTTTT
CDR3: CAISERQGYTGELFF

V: TRBV20-1
D: .
J: TRBJ1-6
size: few
DNA: TGCAGTGCTAGAGATTCCAGGGACCATAATTCACCCCTCCACTTT
CDR3: CSARDSRDHNSPLHF

V: TRBV6-4
D: .
J: TRBJ1-5
size: .
DNA: TGTGCCAGCAGTGACCGCGGGGGCTTTAACAATCAGCCCCAGCATTTT
CDR3: CASSDRGGFNNQPQHF

V: TRBV18
D: .
J: TRBJ1-5
size: .
DNA: TGTGCCAGCTCATTATCAGGGGACGTTGGCAATCAGCCCCAGCATTTT
CDR3: CASSLSGDVGNQPQHF

V: TRBV5-1
D: TRBD1
J: TRBJ2-3
size: few
DNA: TGCGCCAGCCGGGACAGCCCGATCAGCACAGATACGCAGTATTTT
CDR3: CASRDSPISTDTQYF

V: TRBV2
D: .
J: TRBJ2-3
size: .
DNA: TGTGCCAGCAGTGAAGGGAAGGCTACGCAGTATTTT
CDR3: CASSEGKATQYF

V: TRBV7-7
D: TRBD2
J: TRBJ2-2
size: .
DNA: TGTGCCAGCAGCTTATCTCCTAGCGGGAGTGGCACCGGGGAGCTGTTTTTT
CDR3: CASSLSPSGSGTGELFF

V: TRBV27
D: .
J: TRBJ1-2
size: few
DNA: TGTGCCAGCAGTTGGGCGGGGAGGGAAACCTATGGCTACACCTTC
CDR3: CASSWAGRETYGYTF

V: TRBV6-1
D: TRBD1
J: TRBJ1-2
size: few
DNA: TGTGCCAGCAGTACAGGGGGTGGCTACACCTTC
CDR3: CASSTGGGYTF

V: TRBV6-5
D: .
J: TRBJ2-3
size: .
DNA: TGTGCCAGCAGTTACGACCGTACAGGAGATACGCAGTATTTT
CDR3: CASSYDRTGDTQYF

V: TRBV6-2/TRBV6-3
D: .
J: TRBJ1-1
size: few
DNA: TGTGCCAGCAGGCTAGGGGGGCCAAACCCACCGAACACTGAAGCTTTCTTT
CDR3: CASRLGGPNPPNTEAFF

V: TRBV6-2/TRBV6-3
D: .
J: TRBJ1-6
size: few
DNA: TGTGCCAGCAGTCGGGGGTCCGATTCACCCCTCCACTTT
CDR3: CASSRGSDSPLHF

V: TRBV20-1
D: .
J: TRBJ2-5
size: .
DNA: TGCAGTGCTAGGAGGGGCGGACAGGAGACCCAGTACTTC
CDR3: CSARRGGQETQYF

V: TRBV19
D: .
J: TRBJ2-7
size: .
DNA: TGTGCCAGTAGTATCGCCAGGGGCAGCGACGAGCAGTACTTC
CDR3: CASSIARGSDEQYF

V: TRBV11-3
D: TRBD2
J: TRBJ2-5
size: .
DNA: TGTGCCAGCAGCTCCCTCGGACTAGCGGTCCAAGAGACCCAGTACTTC
CDR3: CASSSLGLAVQETQYF

V: TRBV7-2
D: .
J: TRBJ1-3
size: .
DNA: TGTGCCAGCAGCTTGGAGGGTTCTGGAAACACCATATATTTT
CDR3: CASSLEGSGNTIYF

V: TRBV6-1
D: .
J: TRBJ1-2
size: .
DNA: TGTGCCAGCAGCAGGACGGGGGTCCACTACACCTTC
CDR3: CASSRTGVHYTF

V: TRBV28
D: .
J: TRBJ1-1
size: .
DNA: TGTGCCAGCGAGAGGGGGGGCCGAGGGGACACTGAAGCTTTCTTT
CDR3: CASERGGRGDTEAFF

V: TRBV10-3
D: TRBD1
J: TRBJ1-1
size: few
DNA: TGTGCCGCGGGACAGGGGGACACTGAAGCTTTCTTT
CDR3: CAAGQGDTEAFF

V: TRBV11-3
D: .
J: TRBJ1-1
size: .
DNA: TGTGCCAGCAGCTTAGATCCGGGCCCCGGAGCTGAAGCTTTCTTT
CDR3: CASSLDPGPGAEAFF

V: TRBV6-1
D: .
J: TRBJ1-6
size: few
DNA: TGTGCCAGCCGACCAAATAGGCTTCTTAATTCACCCCTCCACTTT
CDR3: CASRPNRLLNSPLHF

V: TRBV29-1
D: .
J: TRBJ2-5
size: .
DNA: TGCAGTAAGGCGGTAAATTTACCCCAAGAGACCCAGTACTTC
CDR3: CSKAVNLPQETQYF

V: TRBV28
D: .
J: TRBJ2-7
size: .
DNA: TGTGCCAGCAGTTTATTCGGCGGGAAGGTCGAGCAGTACTTC
CDR3: CASSLFGGKVEQYF

V: TRBV7-2
D: .
J: TRBJ1-1
size: few
DNA: TGTGCCAGCAGCTTAGTTCACACTAACACTGAAGCTTTCTTT
CDR3: CASSLVHTNTEAFF

V: TRBV6-5
D: TRBD1
J: TRBJ2-3
size: .
DNA: TGTGCCAGCAGTTACTCGAAGGGTAGGACAGGGGTAACAGATACGCAGTATTTT
CDR3: CASSYSKGRTGVTDTQYF

V: TRBV19
D: .
J: TRBJ2-7
size: few
DNA: TGTGCCAGCGCGAAACAGGGTCTCTCCTACGAGCAGTACTTC
CDR3: CASAKQGLSYEQYF

V: TRBV5-1
D: TRBD2
J: TRBJ2-7
size: .
DNA: TGCGCCAGCAGCCTAAGCGGGACGGCCTACGAGCAGTACTTC
CDR3: CASSLSGTAYEQYF

V: TRBV30
D: .
J: TRBJ2-7
size: .
DNA: TGTGCCTGGAGCGGACTCTACGAGCAGTACTTC
CDR3: CAWSGLYEQYF

V: TRBV7-2
D: .
J: TRBJ2-3
size: .
DNA: TGTGCCAGCAGCTTAGCGGCGGGACCTCCTGGGGATACGCAGTATTTT
CDR3: CASSLAAGPPGDTQYF

V: TRBV2
D: .
J: TRBJ2-3
size: few
DNA: TGTGCCAGCAGTTTAGGCAGGGCTGAAGATACGCAGTATTTT
CDR3: CASSLGRAEDTQYF

V: TRBV5-8
D: .
J: TRBJ2-1
size: once
DNA: TGTGCCAGCAGCTTGGGATCCGGGTCGTACAATGAGCAGTTCTTC
CDR3: CASSLGSGSYNEQFF

V: TRBV7-2
D: .
J: TRBJ2-1
size: .
DNA: TGTGCCAGCAGCTTTAGGGAGAACAATGAGCAGTTCTTC
CDR3: CASSFRENNEQFF

V: TRBV7-2
D: .
J: TRBJ2-7
size: .
DNA: TGTGCCAGCACCAGGGGGGGGACGAGCTCCTACGAGCAGTACTTC
CDR3: CASTRGGTSSYEQYF